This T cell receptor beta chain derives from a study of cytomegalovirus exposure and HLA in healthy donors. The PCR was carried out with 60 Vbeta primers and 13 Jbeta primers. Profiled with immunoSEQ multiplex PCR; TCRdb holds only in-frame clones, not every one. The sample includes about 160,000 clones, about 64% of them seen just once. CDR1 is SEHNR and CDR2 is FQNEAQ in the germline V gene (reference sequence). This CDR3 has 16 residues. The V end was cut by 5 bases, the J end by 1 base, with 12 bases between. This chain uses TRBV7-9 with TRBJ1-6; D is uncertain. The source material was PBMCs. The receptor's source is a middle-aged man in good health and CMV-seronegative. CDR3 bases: TGTGCCAGCAGCGCTGGCGGGAATTCCTATAATTCACCCCTCCACTTT. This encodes CASSAGGNSYNSPLHF.